This TCR beta chain was identified during a study of monozygotic twins with inflammatory bowel disease. Germline CDR1 and CDR2: LGHDT and YNNKEL (reference sequence). The CDR3 consists of 15 residues. TCRdb reprocessed the 5' RACE reads, keeping one entry per CDR3 protein, no DNA. The sample includes 330,000 or so distinct CDR3 sequences. The sequencing input was blood. This clonotype was obtained from a human donor with ulcerative colitis or Crohn's disease, or a healthy co-twin of an affected twin (not recorded which). This chain links TRBV3-1 with TRBJ2-7; TCRdb outputs TRBD2, but without DNA this stays unchecked. CDR3 amino acids: CASSQDLTSGGEQYF.